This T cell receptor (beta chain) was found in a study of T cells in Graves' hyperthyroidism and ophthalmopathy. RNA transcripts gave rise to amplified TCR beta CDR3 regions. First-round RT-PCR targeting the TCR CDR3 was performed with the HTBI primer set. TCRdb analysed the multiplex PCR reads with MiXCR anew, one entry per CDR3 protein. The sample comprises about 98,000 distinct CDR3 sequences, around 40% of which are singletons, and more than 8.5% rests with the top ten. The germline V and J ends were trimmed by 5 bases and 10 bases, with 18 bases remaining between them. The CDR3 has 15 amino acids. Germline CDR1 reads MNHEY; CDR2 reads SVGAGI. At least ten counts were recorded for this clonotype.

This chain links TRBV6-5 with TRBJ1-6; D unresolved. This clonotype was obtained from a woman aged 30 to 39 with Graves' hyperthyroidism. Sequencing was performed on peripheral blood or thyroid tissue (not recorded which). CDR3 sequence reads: CASSLNTPGRSPLHF. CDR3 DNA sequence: TGTGCCAGCAGTCTAAACACCCCTGGGAGGTCACCCCTCCACTTT.